The rows below give T cell receptor beta chains drawn from one sample of a study of shared clonotypes between healthy human individuals. Generated by immunoSEQ multiplex PCR, the TCRdb table keeps only in-frame clones and is missing some. This table has 300,000 to 400,000 clones, roughly 80% appearing once. Material for sequencing was memory CD4+ T cells sorted from blood. Source of these receptors: a man younger than 40 in good health. Each CDR3 is given with its conserved first and last residue. Each record gives: D gene, clone size, V gene, J gene, CDR3 DNA, CDR3 protein. D genes are given only for firm matches. Part of the rows lack a size; the others show once, few, many or a class for expanded clones.

TRBD1,.,TRBV29-1,TRBJ1-2,TGCAGCGTGGGACAGGGTGGCAACTATGGCTACACCTTC,CSVGQGGNYGYTF
.,.,TRBV5-8,TRBJ2-2,TGTGCCAGCAGCGCGGCTATTAGAAACACCGGGGAGCTGTTTTTT,CASSAAIRNTGELFF
.,.,TRBV13,TRBJ2-1,TGTGCCAGCAGCCTCCCCTATCATGAGCAGTTCTTC,CASSLPYHEQFF
.,.,TRBV11-2,TRBJ1-2,TGTGCCAGCAGCTCCGATAATCTCAATGGCTACACCTTC,CASSSDNLNGYTF
.,few,TRBV19,TRBJ1-1,TGTGCCAGTAGTATAGATGCCGCGCCCGCCATTGCTTTCTTT,CASSIDAAPAIAFF
TRBD2,.,TRBV5-5,TRBJ2-1,TGTGCCAGCAGCCCGTTGGCGGGAGTAAGTGATGAGCAGTTCTTC,CASSPLAGVSDEQFF
.,.,TRBV6-1,TRBJ2-1,TGTGCCAGCAGTTTAAAATGGGATGAGCAGTTCTTC,CASSLKWDEQFF
.,few,TRBV18,TRBJ2-2,TGTGCCAGCTCAACAGCCCGGTCCGGGGAGCTGTTTTTT,CASSTARSGELFF
TRBD2,.,TRBV29-1,TRBJ2-7,TGCAGCGTTGAGGAGGGCGGGAGGTTCGAGCAGTACTTC,CSVEEGGRFEQYF
TRBD2,.,TRBV18,TRBJ2-3,TGTGCCAGCTCACCCCCTAGCGGGAGAAAGGATACGCAGTATTTT,CASSPPSGRKDTQYF